The clone carrying this T cell receptor beta chain turned up a few times. Its cognate antigen is unknown. Employing constant-segment primers, 5'RACE generated TCR alpha and TCR beta cDNA libraries bearing sample barcodes and UMIs. TCRdb recomputed calls from the 5' RACE reads with MiXCR, one row per CDR3 protein. Of approximately 580,000 distinct CDR3 sequences detected, roughly 20% appear once; the ten largest clones hold approximately 12%. J gave up 5 bases and V 1 base, and 4 bases lay outside the gene matches. CDR1 is LNHNV and CDR2 is YYDKDF in the germline V gene (reference sequence). The CDR3 has 15 residues. The sample is drawn from a study of T-cell memory formation after mild COVID-19. Study-level findings and limits: Some responding clones appeared in pre-infection memory, suggesting cross-reactive memory joined. Proof of SARS-CoV-2 specificity was absent for the second-wave clones that crested on day 37.

This receptor was identified in an adult woman who had mild COVID-19 (a few samples of this study predate the infection). Cell type and time point are not known. The chain combines TRBV15 with TRBJ2-7; the match to TRBD1 covers 11 bases. The specimen was PBMCs or a T cell subset sorted from them (not recorded which). CDR3 coding DNA: TGTGCCACCAGCAGAGGAGGGACAGGGGGTGACGAGCAGTACTTC. It encodes CATSRGGTGGDEQYF.